The entry below describes one T cell receptor (beta chain). Per the germline V gene, CDR1 is MNHEY and CDR2 is SVGAGI. This CDR3 has 15 amino acids. V lost 2 bases to trimming and J lost 5 bases; unmatched junction nucleotides: 8. Per the original data handling: Amplification with reference gene primers provided the estimates of nucleated cell counts. TCRdb's table, derived via immunoSEQ multiplex PCR, lists solely in-frame clones and lacks some. V, J and clone size were drawn from that table, and D and trimming were deduced from the DNA. The sample gives under 250,000 clones, about four fifths of which show up once; over 2.5% is in the top ten. This specimen belongs to a study of blood T cell repertoires in COVID-19. Study overall: Sites in the United States, Italy and Spain provided acute and convalescent COVID-19 samples. Sources were T cells, B-cell-depleted T cells, or PBMCs; the material itself was cDNA or gDNA.

Sequenced sample: peripheral blood. The clonotype comes from a woman younger than 45 who had recovered from COVID-19. The chain couples TRBV6-5 to TRBJ2-7; 8 nucleotides match TRBD1. Here the CDR3 DNA reads TGTGCCAGCAGTTACAACGCGGACAGGGTCAACGAGCAGTACTTC. Its protein product is CASSYNADRVNEQYF.